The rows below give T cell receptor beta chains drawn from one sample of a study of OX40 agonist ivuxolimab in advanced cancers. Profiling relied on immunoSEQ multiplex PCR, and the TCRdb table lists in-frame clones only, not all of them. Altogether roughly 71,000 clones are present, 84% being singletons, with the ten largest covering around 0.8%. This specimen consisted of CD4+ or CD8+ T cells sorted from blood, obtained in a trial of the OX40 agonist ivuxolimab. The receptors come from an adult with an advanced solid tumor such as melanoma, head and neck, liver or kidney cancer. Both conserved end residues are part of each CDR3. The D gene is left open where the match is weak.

cdr3_aa: CASSRLRQDNNYGYTF
cdr3_nt: TGTGCCAGCAGCCGTCTCCGACAGGACAATAACTATGGCTACACCTTC
d_call: -
j_call: TRBJ1-2
v_call: TRBV7-9

cdr3_aa: CASSLVLAGNEQFF
cdr3_nt: TGCGCCAGCAGCTTGGTTCTAGCTGGCAATGAGCAGTTCTTC
d_call: -
j_call: TRBJ2-1
v_call: TRBV5-1

cdr3_aa: CASLYIIQGGNQPQHF
cdr3_nt: TGTGCCAGCCTATACATTATCCAGGGTGGCAATCAGCCCCAGCATTTT
d_call: -
j_call: TRBJ1-5
v_call: TRBV6-4

cdr3_aa: CAIRDRGKSYEQYF
cdr3_nt: TGTGCCATCAGGGACAGGGGAAAATCCTACGAGCAGTACTTC
d_call: TRBD1
j_call: TRBJ2-7
v_call: TRBV10-3

cdr3_aa: CASSDPGIYEQYF
cdr3_nt: TGTGCCAGCAGTGATCCTGGGATCTACGAGCAGTACTTC
d_call: -
j_call: TRBJ2-7
v_call: TRBV6-1

cdr3_aa: CASSYPTLGVDYGYTF
cdr3_nt: TGTGCCAGCAGTTACCCGACTTTGGGGGTCGACTATGGCTACACCTTC
d_call: -
j_call: TRBJ1-2
v_call: TRBV6-6

cdr3_aa: CAITEGTSGFTDTQYF
cdr3_nt: TGTGCCATCACCGAGGGGACTAGCGGATTCACAGATACGCAGTATTTT
d_call: TRBD2
j_call: TRBJ2-3
v_call: TRBV10-3

cdr3_aa: CASRGGGENGQPQHF
cdr3_nt: TGTGCCAGCCGGGGGGGAGGGGAAAACGGTCAGCCCCAGCATTTT
d_call: -
j_call: TRBJ1-5
v_call: TRBV2

cdr3_aa: CASSDGSNTEAFF
cdr3_nt: TGTGCCAGCAGCGACGGTTCCAATACTGAAGCTTTCTTT
d_call: -
j_call: TRBJ1-1
v_call: TRBV5-4

cdr3_aa: CASNLAGRQETQYF
cdr3_nt: TGTGCCAGCAACTTAGCGGGGCGACAAGAGACCCAGTACTTC
d_call: TRBD2
j_call: TRBJ2-5
v_call: TRBV5-4

cdr3_aa: CASSANRGRGEKLFF
cdr3_nt: TGTGCCAGCAGCGCAAACAGGGGGCGGGGTGAAAAACTGTTTTTT
d_call: TRBD1
j_call: TRBJ1-4
v_call: TRBV9

cdr3_aa: CASSIGSGSSSYEQYF
cdr3_nt: TGTGCCAGTAGTATAGGATCCGGGTCAAGCTCCTACGAGCAGTACTTC
d_call: -
j_call: TRBJ2-7
v_call: TRBV19

cdr3_aa: CASSISGYSNQPQHF
cdr3_nt: TGTGCCAGTAGTATTTCGGGCTATAGCAATCAGCCCCAGCATTTT
d_call: -
j_call: TRBJ1-5
v_call: TRBV19

cdr3_aa: CASSNRGRHQPQHF
cdr3_nt: TGTGCCAGCAGCAACAGGGGCAGGCATCAGCCCCAGCATTTT
d_call: TRBD1
j_call: TRBJ1-5
v_call: TRBV6-5

cdr3_aa: CASSLAGSNYGYTF
cdr3_nt: TGTGCCAGCAGCTTGGCCGGCAGTAACTATGGCTACACCTTC
d_call: -
j_call: TRBJ1-2
v_call: TRBV5-4

cdr3_aa: CAWSPTANTEAFF
cdr3_nt: TGTGCCTGGAGCCCGACAGCGAACACTGAAGCTTTCTTT
d_call: -
j_call: TRBJ1-1
v_call: TRBV30

cdr3_aa: CASNTAGVQETQYF
cdr3_nt: TGTGCCAGCAACACCGCGGGAGTCCAAGAGACCCAGTACTTC
d_call: TRBD2
j_call: TRBJ2-5
v_call: TRBV2

cdr3_aa: CASSLVGAGWYSNQPQHF
cdr3_nt: TGTGCCAGCAGCTTAGTGGGGGCCGGGTGGTATAGCAATCAGCCCCAGCATTTT
d_call: -
j_call: TRBJ1-5
v_call: TRBV7-6

cdr3_aa: CASSNHLAGRRETQYF
cdr3_nt: TGTGCCAGCAGCAATCATCTAGCGGGGAGGAGAGAGACCCAGTACTTC
d_call: -
j_call: TRBJ2-5
v_call: TRBV21-1

cdr3_aa: CASSPVAPGQGGDEQYF
cdr3_nt: TGTGCCAGCAGTCCCGTGGCCCCGGGACAGGGGGGAGACGAGCAGTACTTC
d_call: TRBD1
j_call: TRBJ2-7
v_call: TRBV28

cdr3_aa: CASSRDYSTGELFF
cdr3_nt: TGTGCTAGCAGCAGGGACTATTCCACCGGGGAGCTGTTTTTT
d_call: TRBD2
j_call: TRBJ2-2
v_call: TRBV7-7

cdr3_aa: CASSSRQGAYQETQYF
cdr3_nt: TGTGCCAGCAGCTCCAGACAGGGCGCTTACCAAGAGACCCAGTACTTC
d_call: TRBD1
j_call: TRBJ2-5
v_call: TRBV11-3

cdr3_aa: CASSLRQGTNEKLFF
cdr3_nt: TGTGCCAGTAGTTTAAGACAGGGTACCAATGAAAAACTGTTTTTT
d_call: TRBD1
j_call: TRBJ1-4
v_call: TRBV19

cdr3_aa: CASSESSPGGNTEAFF
cdr3_nt: TGCGCCAGCAGTGAGTCGAGCCCAGGGGGGAACACTGAAGCTTTCTTT
d_call: TRBD1
j_call: TRBJ1-1
v_call: TRBV10-1

cdr3_aa: CASSELAGGQETQYF
cdr3_nt: TGTGCCAGCAGTGAACTAGCGGGAGGACAGGAGACCCAGTACTTC
d_call: TRBD2
j_call: TRBJ2-5
v_call: TRBV2

cdr3_aa: CASSPLSTVTGTEAFF
cdr3_nt: TGTGCCAGCTCACCGCTATCGACAGTGACGGGCACTGAAGCTTTCTTT
d_call: -
j_call: TRBJ1-1
v_call: TRBV18

cdr3_aa: CASSPIDPVVRDTQYF
cdr3_nt: TGTGCCAGCAGTCCCATAGACCCCGTTGTGAGGGATACGCAGTATTTT
d_call: -
j_call: TRBJ2-3
v_call: TRBV28

cdr3_aa: CASSQDLGGTYGYTF
cdr3_nt: TGCGCCAGCAGCCAAGATCTTGGGGGTACCTATGGCTACACCTTC
d_call: -
j_call: TRBJ1-2
v_call: TRBV4-3

cdr3_aa: CASSLVGGGAGGREQFF
cdr3_nt: TGCGCCAGCAGCTTGGTCGGCGGAGGAGCGGGAGGGCGAGAGCAGTTCTTC
d_call: TRBD2
j_call: TRBJ2-1
v_call: TRBV5-1

cdr3_aa: CASSLGGESPLHF
cdr3_nt: TGTGCCAGCAGCTTAGGGGGGGAATCACCCCTCCACTTT
d_call: -
j_call: TRBJ1-6
v_call: TRBV7-3